This T cell receptor (beta chain) was documented in a study of T cell responses to AZD1222 COVID-19 vaccine (dated by TCRdb to about 2021). For the study in its entirety: A total of about 250 trial participants underwent TCR sequencing, of whom roughly 210 had received two doses of AZD1222 and some 26 had received two doses of the MenACWY control vaccine. Trial participants were enrolled by age into 18-55, 56-69 and 70-plus year subgroups, with around 150, 28 and 57 TCR-sequenced participants respectively. Study-level results and caveats: A significant rise in spike-specific TCR breadth and depth was observed after two AZD1222 doses relative to day 0 and relative to MenACWY recipients. Reportedly, close to half of the unique spike-specific TCRs recognized epitopes lying outside the regions that are mutated in the B.1.351 and B.1.1.7 variants. Most participants were white British and females outnumbered males, and the authors suggested that clonal diversity may have been underestimated. In the small 56-69-year group, the increase in depth fell short of significance, most likely because of low power. Because no day 14 peak-response samples were available, repertoires were characterized only after the peak T cell response. Only six AZD1222 recipients were SARS-CoV-2 seropositive at baseline, limiting conclusions about previously exposed vaccinees. The vaccine-associated CD4 TCRs covered the entire spike protein, and the dominant responses fell in regions 160-218 and 743-854.

CDR1 and CDR2 (MDHEN, SYDVKM) derive from the germline V gene. Spanning cysteine to phenylalanine, the CDR3 consists of 14 amino acids. Kept here is only the CDR3 DNA, which spans 42 bases and is read in frame from base 1. Relative to germline, V is missing 4 bases and J is missing 5 bases, with 3 bases of the junction outside any gene match. This sample's time point label indicates: baseline before first vaccination. Read against the paper, the sample's treatment or condition label means: meningococcal conjugate vaccine given as trial control. Samples from vaccinated people were obtained from the UK trials COV001 and COV002, which included a single-blind randomized controlled phase 2/3 trial of AZD1222 (ChAdOx1 nCoV-19) in healthy adults. Trial participant PBMC samples were collected at day 0 and day 28 after the second dose for TCRbeta chain sequencing. As to this clone: Its antigen specificity is not known. Base quality data are lacking; no much larger clone is found one base away.

The CDR3 regions of human TCRbeta chains were analyzed by immunosequencing. Regarding the original processing steps: Repertoire TCRs were matched against a reference library of SARS-CoV-2-specific TCRs generated with the MIRA antigen-specificity platform. Breadth meant the fraction of unique TCRs that were SARS-CoV-2-associated, whereas depth meant the fraction of total T cells that were SARS-CoV-2-associated. Using the MIRA data, every spike-specific TCR was mapped to the spike region that the TCR reacted to and assigned to either a CD4 or a CD8 class. Log10-transformed breadth and depth values were compared by one-way ANOVA with Sidak's multiple comparisons tests. TCRdb holds this immuneACCESS table with in-frame rearrangements only. Some clones are missing; in checked studies, unresolved V genes explain under half, and the rest has no known cause. V, J and clone size were drawn from that table, and D and trimming were deduced from the DNA. This sample holds 80,000 to 90,000 clones; 90% to 95% were observed only once. In total, the top ten clones hold less than 5.5% of the sample.

The sequence is built from TRBV28 and TRBJ2-3; TRBD1 agrees with 10 junctional bases. The starting material was peripheral blood, obtained on day 0 of MenACWY control vaccination. This TCR was sampled from an adult in good health. The CDR3 region: CASSSGQGEDTQYF. The nucleotides are TGTGCCAGCAGTTCAGGACAGGGGGAAGATACGCAGTATTTT. The entire variable domain, with the stretches around the CDR3 drawn from the reference TRBV28 and TRBJ2-3 proteins, is DVKVTQSSRYLVKRTGEKVFLECVQDMDHENMFWYRQDPGLGLRLIYFSYDVKMKEKGDIPEGYSVSREKKERFSLILESASTNQTSMYLCASSSGQGEDTQYFGPGTRLTVL.